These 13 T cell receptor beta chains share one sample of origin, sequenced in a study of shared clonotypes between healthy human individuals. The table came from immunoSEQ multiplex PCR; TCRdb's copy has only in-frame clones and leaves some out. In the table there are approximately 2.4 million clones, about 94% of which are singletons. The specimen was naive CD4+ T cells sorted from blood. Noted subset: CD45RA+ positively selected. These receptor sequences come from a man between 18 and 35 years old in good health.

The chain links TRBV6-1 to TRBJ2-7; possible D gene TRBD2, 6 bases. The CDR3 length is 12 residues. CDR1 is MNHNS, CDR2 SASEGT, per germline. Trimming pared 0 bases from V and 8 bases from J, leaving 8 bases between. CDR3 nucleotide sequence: TGTGCCAGCAGTGAAGCGGCGGGGAAGCAGTACTTC. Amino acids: CASSEAAGKQYF.

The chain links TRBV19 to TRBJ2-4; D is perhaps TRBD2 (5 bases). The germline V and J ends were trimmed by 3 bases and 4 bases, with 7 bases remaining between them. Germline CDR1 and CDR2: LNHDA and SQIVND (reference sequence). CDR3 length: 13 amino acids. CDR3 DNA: TGTGCCAGTAGTATCCGGGGTAAAAACATTCAGTACTTC. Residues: CASSIRGKNIQYF.

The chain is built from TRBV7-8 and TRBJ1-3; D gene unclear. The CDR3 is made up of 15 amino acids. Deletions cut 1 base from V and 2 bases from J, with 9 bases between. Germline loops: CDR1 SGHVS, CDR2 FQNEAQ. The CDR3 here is CASSLVTVPGNTIYF. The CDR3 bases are TGTGCCAGCAGCTTAGTAACAGTACCTGGAAACACCATATATTTT.

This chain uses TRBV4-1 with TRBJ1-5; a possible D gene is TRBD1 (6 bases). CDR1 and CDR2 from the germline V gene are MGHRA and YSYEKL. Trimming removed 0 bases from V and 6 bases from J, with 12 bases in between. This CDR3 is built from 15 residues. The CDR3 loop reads CASSQDSGVGQPQHF. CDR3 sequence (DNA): TGCGCCAGCAGCCAAGATTCAGGGGTAGGTCAGCCCCAGCATTTT.

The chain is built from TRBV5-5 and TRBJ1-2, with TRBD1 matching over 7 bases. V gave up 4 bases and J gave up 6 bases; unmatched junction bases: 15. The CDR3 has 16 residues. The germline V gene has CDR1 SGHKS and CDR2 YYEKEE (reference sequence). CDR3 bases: TGTGCCAGCAGCGAAAGGACAGGAAAAGAATCCGATGGCTACACCTTC. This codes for CASSERTGKESDGYTF.

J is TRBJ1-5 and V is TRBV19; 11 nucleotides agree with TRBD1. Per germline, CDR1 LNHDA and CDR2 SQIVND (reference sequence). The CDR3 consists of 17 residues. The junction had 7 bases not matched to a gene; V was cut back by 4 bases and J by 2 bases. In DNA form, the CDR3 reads TGTGCCAGTAGTACCCGGGACAGGGGGTGGGGCAATCAGCCCCAGCATTTT. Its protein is CASSTRDRGWGNQPQHF.

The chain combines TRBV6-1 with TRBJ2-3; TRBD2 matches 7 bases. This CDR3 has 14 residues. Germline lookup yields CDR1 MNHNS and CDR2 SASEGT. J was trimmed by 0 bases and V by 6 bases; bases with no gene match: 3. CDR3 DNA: TGTGCCAGCAGGCCGCGGGGGAGCACAGATACGCAGTATTTT. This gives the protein CASRPRGSTDTQYF.

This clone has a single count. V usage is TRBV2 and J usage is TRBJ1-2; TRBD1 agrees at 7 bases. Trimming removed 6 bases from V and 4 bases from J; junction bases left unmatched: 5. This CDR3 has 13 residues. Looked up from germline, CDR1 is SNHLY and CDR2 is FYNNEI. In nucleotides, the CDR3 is TGTGCCAGCAGGGGGGACAGCGCCTATGGCTACACCTTC. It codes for CASRGDSAYGYTF.

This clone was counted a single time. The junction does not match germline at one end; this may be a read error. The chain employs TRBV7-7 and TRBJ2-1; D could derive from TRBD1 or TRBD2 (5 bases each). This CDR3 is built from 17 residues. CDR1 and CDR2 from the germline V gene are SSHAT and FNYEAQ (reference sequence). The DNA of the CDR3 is TGTGCTAGCAGCTTAGGCCGGGACCTGTCCTCCTACAATGAGCAGTTCTTC. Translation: CASSLGRDLSSYNEQFF.

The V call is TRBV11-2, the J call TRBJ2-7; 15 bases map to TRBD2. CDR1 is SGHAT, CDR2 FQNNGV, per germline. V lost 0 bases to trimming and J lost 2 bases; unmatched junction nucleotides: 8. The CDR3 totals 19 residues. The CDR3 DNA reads TGTGCCAGCAGCTTAGATTCCCGGACTAGCGGGGGGGAGGCCTACGAGCAGTACTTC. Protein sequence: CASSLDSRTSGGEAYEQYF. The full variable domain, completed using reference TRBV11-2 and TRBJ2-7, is EAGVAQSPRYKIIEKRQSVAFWCNPISGHATLYWYQQILGQGPKLLIQFQNNGVVDDSQLPKDRFSAERLKGVDSTLKIQPAKLEDSAVYLCASSLDSRTSGGEAYEQYFGPGTRLTVT.

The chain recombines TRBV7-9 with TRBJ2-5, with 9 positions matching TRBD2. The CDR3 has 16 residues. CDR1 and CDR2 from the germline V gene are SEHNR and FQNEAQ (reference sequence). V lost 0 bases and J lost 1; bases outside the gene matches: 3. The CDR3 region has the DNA TGTGCCAGCAGCTTAGCGCTAGCGGGGTCCCAAGAGACCCAGTACTTC. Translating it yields CASSLALAGSQETQYF. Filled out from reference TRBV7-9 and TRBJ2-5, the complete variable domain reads DTGVSQNPRHKITKRGQNVTFRCDPISEHNRLYWYRQTLGQGPEFLTYFQNEAQLEKSRLLSDRFSAERPKGSFSTLEIQRTEQGDSAMYLCASSLALAGSQETQYFGPGTRLLVL.

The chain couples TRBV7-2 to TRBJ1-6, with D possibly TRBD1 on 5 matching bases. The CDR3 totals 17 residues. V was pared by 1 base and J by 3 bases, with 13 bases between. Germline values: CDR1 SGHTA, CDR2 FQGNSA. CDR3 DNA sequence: TGTGCCAGCAGCTTAGGGGGGGGAGCCCTCTATAATTCACCCCTCCACTTT. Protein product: CASSLGGGALYNSPLHF.

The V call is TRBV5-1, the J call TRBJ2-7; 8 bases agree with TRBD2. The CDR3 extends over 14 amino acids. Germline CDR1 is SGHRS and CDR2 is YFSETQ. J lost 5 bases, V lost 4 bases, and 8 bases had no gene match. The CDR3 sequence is CASSLEAGGHEQYF. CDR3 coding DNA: TGCGCCAGCAGCCTGGAGGCGGGGGGCCACGAGCAGTACTTC.